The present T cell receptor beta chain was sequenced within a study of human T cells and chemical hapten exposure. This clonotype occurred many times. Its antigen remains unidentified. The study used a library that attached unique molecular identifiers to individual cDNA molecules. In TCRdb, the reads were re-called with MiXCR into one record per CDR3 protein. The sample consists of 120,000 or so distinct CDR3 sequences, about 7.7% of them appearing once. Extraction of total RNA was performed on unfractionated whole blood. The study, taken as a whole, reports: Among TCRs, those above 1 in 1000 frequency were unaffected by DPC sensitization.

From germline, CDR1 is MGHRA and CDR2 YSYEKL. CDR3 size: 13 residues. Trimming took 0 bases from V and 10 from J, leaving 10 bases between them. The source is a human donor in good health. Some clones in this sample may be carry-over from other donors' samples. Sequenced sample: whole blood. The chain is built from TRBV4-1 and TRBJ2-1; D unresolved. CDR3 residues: CASSQESLSEQFF. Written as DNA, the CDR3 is TGCGCCAGCAGCCAAGAGTCATTGTCGGAGCAGTTCTTC.